The present T cell receptor (beta chain) was sequenced within a study of blood T cell repertoires in COVID-19. Turning to the study itself: From the United States, Italy and Spain came samples of acute and convalescent COVID-19.

Germline CDR1 and CDR2: LNHDA and SQIVND (reference sequence). This CDR3 region has 14 residues. Trimming stripped 3 bases from V and 5 bases from J, with 13 bases between. Symptom resolution, clearance, or two negative PCRs marked the recovered donors of Cohort 3. Sequencing used immunoSEQ multiplex PCR; TCRdb keeps in-frame clones, though not all of them. The top ten hold about 8.4% of the sample, which has a few hundred thousand clones, about nine tenths seen once. Material for sequencing was PBMCs or T cells enriched from blood (not recorded which). This clonotype was obtained from a woman in her twenties or thirties who had recovered from COVID-19. This chain connects TRBV19 to TRBJ1-2, with D possibly TRBD1 on 5 matching bases. DNA for the CDR3: TGTGCCAGTAGTATCTTAACCGGGACTTATGGCTACACCTTC. Its translation: CASSILTGTYGYTF.